The source of this T cell receptor (beta chain) is a study of vaccination and CD4 T cells after COVID-19. Regarding this clonotype: The antigen is unknown.

Trimming removed 0 bases from V and 9 bases from J, with 13 bases in between. The CDR3 has 15 residues. Germline V CDR1 and CDR2: SGHNT, YYREEE (reference sequence). Sequenced with the Oncomine TCR Beta short-read assay was DNA taken from cultured CD4+ T cells. TCRdb itself ran the PCR reads through MiXCR, one entry per CDR3 protein. The table lists 25,000 to 30,000 distinct CDR3 sequences, roughly 52% of them singletons, with roughly 27% in the top ten. Regarding treatment: roughly 11-day PBMC culture with coronavirus spike peptide pools or control peptides (ViraFEST assay). The V and J genes are TRBV5-4 and TRBJ1-6, with D tentatively TRBD1 (5 bases). Sequencing was performed on CD4+ T cells from blood, cultured in vitro, taken before SARS-CoV-2 vaccination. The receptor was derived from a human donor who received a COVID-19 vaccine. CDR3 DNA: TGTGCCAGCAGCTTGGACAGGTACAGTGGTTCACCCCTCCACTTT. This translates into CASSLDRYSGSPLHF. The full variable domain, rest sourced from reference TRBV5-4 and TRBJ1-6, is ETGVTQSPTHLIKTRGQQVTLRCSSQSGHNTVSWYQQALGQGPQFIFQYYREEENGRGNFPPRFSGLQFPNYSSELNVNALELDDSALYLCASSLDRYSGSPLHFGNGTRLTVT.